Below are 2 T cell receptor beta chains sequenced from a single sample in a study of blood T cell repertoires in COVID-19. Here immunoSEQ multiplex PCR was the method, and the copy in TCRdb shows in-frame clones only, minus some. The sample contains over 200,000 clones, approximately 91% of which appear only once. The sequencing sample was made of peripheral blood. The receptors derive from a woman aged 40 to 55 with acute or convalescent COVID-19.

The V and J genes are TRBV9 and TRBJ2-1; 7 bases fit TRBD1. CDR1 is SGDLS and CDR2 is YYNGEE in the germline V gene. Trimming at V came to 3 bases and at J to 5 bases, leaving 5 bases not matched to a gene. There are 14 residues in the CDR3. The CDR3 DNA follows: TGTGCCAGCAGCGCCCGGGACAGTGACAATGAGCAGTTCTTC. This gives the protein CASSARDSDNEQFF. The entire variable domain, with the rest obtained from reference TRBV9 and TRBJ2-1, is as follows: DSGVTQTPKHLITATGQRVTLRCSPRSGDLSVYWYQQSLDQGLQFLIQYYNGEERAKGNILERFSAQQFPDLHSELNLSSLELGDSALYFCASSARDSDNEQFFGPGTRLTVL.

The chain joins TRBV2 to TRBJ2-5; D may be TRBD2 (5 bases). The ends were cut back, 4 bases at V and 5 bases at J, with 17 bases in the middle. This CDR3 has 15 amino acids. The V gene's germline CDR1 is SNHLY and CDR2 FYNNEI. CDR3 residues: CASSVGYGEGETQYF. CDR3 coding DNA: TGTGCCAGCAGTGTTGGTTACGGGGAAGGGGAGACCCAGTACTTC.